A single sample is the source of the 18 T cell receptor beta chains below, sequenced in a study of CD8 T cells in Susac syndrome (dated by TCRdb to the late 2010s). Libraries were constructed by the immunoSEQ multiplex PCR assay. RNA was extracted with the RNeasy kit and roughly 0.45 to 1 ug was reverse transcribed using random hexamers. TCRdb trimmed public reads at Q25 via fastp, called clones via MiXCR and kept in-frame beta chains. CDR3 protein sequences are deduplicated, and each keeps its most common genes and DNA. This sample has 150,000 or so distinct CDR3 sequences in its table, and roughly 95% of those were observed once. Clones ranked in the top ten supply about 0.13% of the sample. The sequenced sample consisted of CD4+ T cells from PBMCs. The receptor source for this set is a human donor with Susac syndrome.

The J gene is TRBJ1-2, the V gene TRBV19; D call uncertain. V was clipped by 7 bases and J by 8 bases, with 17 bases between them. This CDR3 comprises 13 residues. Looked up from germline, CDR1 is LNHDA and CDR2 is SQIVND (reference sequence). CDR3 DNA sequence: TGTGCCAGTAACGACTACGGGGTCAAAGGCTACACCTTC. This translates into CASNDYGVKGYTF.

The rearrangement uses TRBV12-3 or TRBV12-4 and TRBJ2-1; perhaps D is TRBD1 or TRBD2 (5 bases each). V shed 7 bases and J shed 2 bases, with 18 bases lying between them. This CDR3 is built from 16 residues. CDR3 region: CASTRSGGFAYNEQFF. The CDR3 bases are TGTGCCAGCACCCGTAGTGGGGGATTCGCCTACAATGAGCAGTTCTTC.

The gene calls are TRBV19 and TRBJ2-3; D gene ambiguous. Germline loops: CDR1 LNHDA, CDR2 SQIVND (reference sequence). The CDR3 is 13 residues long. The V and J ends lost 3 bases and 2 bases respectively, with 6 bases between them. DNA of the CDR3: TGTGCCAGTAGTATTGGAAACACAGATACGCAGTATTTT. Residues: CASSIGNTDTQYF. Full variable domain (remainder filled in from reference TRBV19 and TRBJ2-3): DGGITQSPKYLFRKEGQNVTLSCEQNLNHDAMYWYRQDPGQGLRLIYYSQIVNDFQKGDIAEGYSVSREKKESFPLTVTSAQKNPTAFYLCASSIGNTDTQYFGPGTRLTVL.

This clonotype showed up just once. V usage is TRBV5-1 and J usage is TRBJ2-7; perhaps TRBD1 as D (6 bases). The CDR3 runs to 17 residues. V gave up 4 bases and J gave up 6 bases, with 26 bases separating them. Looked up from germline, CDR1 is SGHRS and CDR2 is YFSETQ. CDR3 DNA sequence: TGCGCCAGCAGCCCGTTCAGCACCGGGACAACTGCTAGCGAGCAGTACTTC. It yields the protein CASSPFSTGTTASEQYF.

The J gene is TRBJ1-1, the V gene TRBV28; a weak D match, TRBD1 (6 bases). There are 12 residues in the CDR3. CDR1 is MDHEN and CDR2 is SYDVKM in the germline V gene. Trimming shortened V by 5 bases and J by 8 bases, and 12 bases separated the two germline ends. CDR3 residues: CASSLYDREAFF. DNA for the CDR3: TGTGCCAGCAGTCTCTACGACAGGGAAGCTTTCTTT.

The chain carries TRBV11-2 and TRBJ1-1, with a weak D call TRBD1 (5 bases). V was pared by 5 bases and J by 4 bases, with 17 bases between. CDR1 is SGHAT and CDR2 is FQNNGV in the germline V gene. The CDR3 length is 15 residues. The CDR3 is CASSQSWVGGTEAFF. The CDR3 nucleotides read TGTGCCAGCAGCCAGTCGTGGGTTGGGGGCACTGAAGCTTTCTTT.

V is TRBV25-1 and J is TRBJ1-2; TRBD1 matches 11 bases. V trimming: 3 bases; J trimming: 8 bases; junction bases outside the gene matches: 5. CDR1 and CDR2 from the germline V gene are MGHDK and SYGVNS. This CDR3 contains 14 residues. The CDR3 here is CASSDRDRGNGYTF. The CDR3, as DNA: TGTGCCAGCAGTGATCGGGACAGGGGGAACGGCTACACCTTC.

This chain joins TRBV27 and TRBJ2-3; perhaps D is TRBD1 or TRBD2 (5 bases each). V lost 3 bases, J lost 3 bases, and 10 bases lay in between. Germline lookup yields CDR1 MNHEY and CDR2 SMNVEV (reference sequence). This CDR3 has 14 residues. In DNA, the CDR3 is TGTGCCAGCAGTTTGGGGGTGGGAACAGATACGCAGTATTTT. This translates into CASSLGVGTDTQYF.

Only one count was recorded for this clonotype. The V gene is TRBV18, the J gene TRBJ2-7; TRBD1 might be the D (5 bases). V was clipped by 6 bases and J by 7 bases, with 22 bases between them. CDR3 size: 15 residues. Germline V gene sequence: CDR1 KGHSH, CDR2 LQKENI. CDR3 sequence (DNA): TGTGCCAGCTCTCACACGGACACTTCCCTACGAGAGCAGTACTTC. Translation: CASSHTDTSLREQYF.

The V gene is TRBV4-3, the J gene TRBJ2-1; no firm D call. The V gene's germline CDR1 is LGHNA and CDR2 YSLEER. The length of the CDR3 is 15 residues. The V end lost 2 bases, the J end lost 0 bases, and 8 bases lay between the germline ends. The CDR3: CASSQTLTSYNEQFF. The CDR3, as DNA: TGCGCCAGCAGCCAAACGCTTACCTCCTACAATGAGCAGTTCTTC.

The chain links TRBV5-6 to TRBJ1-5; D not certain. V was cut by 2 bases and J by 4 bases, with 13 bases left in between. Germline lookup yields CDR1 SGHDT and CDR2 YYEEEE. The CDR3 has 15 residues. In DNA, the CDR3 is TGTGCCAGCAGCTTAGGGCTGGTAAGTAATCAGCCCCAGCATTTT. Protein sequence: CASSLGLVSNQPQHF.

The V call is TRBV20-1, the J call TRBJ2-6; 9 bases match TRBD1. V was clipped by 3 bases and J by 4 bases; unmatched bases: 4. CDR3 length: 15 amino acids. The V gene's germline CDR1 is DFQATT and CDR2 SNEGSKA (reference sequence). The CDR3 nucleotides are TGCAGTGCTAGGGACAGGGGAACAGGGGCCAACGTCCTGACTTTC. Translating it yields CSARDRGTGANVLTF.

V is TRBV11-2 and J is TRBJ1-2; perhaps TRBD1 as D (6 bases). CDR1 SGHAT and CDR2 FQNNGV come from the germline V gene. Between the trimmed V and J ends, which lost 5 bases and 4 bases, there was a span of 17 bases. CDR3 length: 15 residues. The CDR3 loop reads CASSPLRGRGYGYTF. CDR3 DNA: TGTGCCAGCAGCCCCCTTAGGGGCAGGGGCTATGGCTACACCTTC.

The chain's CDR3 is CACRAALYGYTF. CDR3 DNA sequence: TGTGCCTGCCGGGCAGCCCTCTATGGCTACACCTTC. The chain carries TRBV30 and TRBJ1-2; no clear D. CDR1 GTSNPN and CDR2 SVGIG come from the germline V gene (reference sequence). The ends were cut back, 6 bases at V and 4 bases at J, with 12 bases in the middle. The CDR3 sequence is 12 residues long.

The chain joins TRBV25-1 to TRBJ1-2; D might be TRBD1 (5 bases). This CDR3 comprises 11 residues. In germline, CDR1 is MGHDK, CDR2 SYGVNS. With 6 bases removed from V and 4 bases from J, the gap between germline ends came to 6 bases. The CDR3 loop is CASRDIYGYTF. The CDR3 bases are TGTGCCAGCAGGGACATCTATGGCTACACCTTC.

This sequence joins TRBV29-1 and TRBJ2-7; TRBD2 is a possible D gene (7 bases). Germline CDR1 and CDR2: SQVTM and ANQGSEA. CDR3 length: 13 amino acids. Trimming left V 7 bases short and J 2 bases short, with 15 bases between. The CDR3 nucleotides are TGCAGCGCGCGGGGGACATCGGCCTACGAGCAGTACTTC. As protein: CSARGTSAYEQYF.

The chain joins TRBV21-1 to TRBJ1-1; the table's D call, TRBD1, was not checked against the DNA. TRBV21-1 is listed as a pseudogene. The CDR3 length is 15 residues. The CDR3 spells CASSKGGDRNTEAFF. In nucleotides, the CDR3 is TGTGCCAGCAGCAAAGGAGGGGACCGGAACACTGAAGCTTTCTTT.

The chain is built from TRBV12-3 or TRBV12-4 and TRBJ2-5; 11 bases are shared with TRBD2. The V gene end was trimmed by 4 bases and the J gene end by 3 bases; junction bases not matched to a gene: 4. CDR3 length: 15 residues. The CDR3 loop is CASSSLAGGEETQYF. DNA of the CDR3: TGTGCCAGCAGTTCCCTAGCGGGAGGAGAAGAGACCCAGTACTTC.